This T cell receptor beta chain appears in the sequencing data of a study of cytomegalovirus exposure and HLA in healthy donors. 60 Vbeta and 13 Jbeta primers were used in PCR. Here immunoSEQ multiplex PCR was the method, and the copy in TCRdb shows in-frame clones only, minus some. The repertoire includes fewer than 250,000 clones, roughly 80% of them detected once, and around 3.2% sits in the top ten. The V gene's germline CDR1 is MGHRA and CDR2 YSYEKL. This CDR3 region has 15 residues. Trimming removed 5 bases from V and 0 bases from J, with 12 bases in between. V and J are TRBV4-1 and TRBJ2-3; D possibly corresponds to TRBD2 (5 bases). The sample consisted of PBMCs. This sequence was found in a woman aged 25 to 39 in good health and CMV-seropositive. The CDR3 spells CASSLAGGSTDTQYF. The CDR3 nucleotides read TGCGCCAGCAGCTTGGCGGGCGGGAGCACAGATACGCAGTATTTT.